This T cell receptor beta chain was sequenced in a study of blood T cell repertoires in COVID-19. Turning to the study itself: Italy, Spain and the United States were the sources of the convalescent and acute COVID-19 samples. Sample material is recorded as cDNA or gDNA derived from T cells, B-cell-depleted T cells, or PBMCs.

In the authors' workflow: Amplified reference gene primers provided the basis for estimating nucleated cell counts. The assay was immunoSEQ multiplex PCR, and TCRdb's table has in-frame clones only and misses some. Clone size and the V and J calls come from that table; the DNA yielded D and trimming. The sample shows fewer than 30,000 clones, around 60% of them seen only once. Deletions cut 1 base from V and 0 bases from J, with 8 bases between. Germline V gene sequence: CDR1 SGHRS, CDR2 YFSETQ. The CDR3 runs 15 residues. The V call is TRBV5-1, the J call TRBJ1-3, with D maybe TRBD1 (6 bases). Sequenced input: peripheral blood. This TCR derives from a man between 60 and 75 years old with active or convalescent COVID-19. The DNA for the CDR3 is TGCGCCAGCAGCTTGACAGGGAGCTCTGGAAACACCATATATTTT. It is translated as CASSLTGSSGNTIYF.